Listed below are T cell receptor beta chains from one sample, sequenced in a study of glioma-infiltrating T cells. TCRdb recomputed calls from the multiplex PCR reads with MiXCR, one row per CDR3 protein. The sample holds about 89,000 distinct CDR3 sequences, about 23% seen once. Input material: glioma tissue, nonneoplastic brain tissue, or PBMCs (not recorded which). The source of these receptors is a human donor with low-grade glioma or glioblastoma, undergoing nonglioma brain surgery, or in good health (not recorded which). The CDR3 runs from the conserved cysteine through the conserved F or W. A D gene is named only where the DNA matches it firmly. Clone size is stated in some rows and not others, as once, few, many or a class when expanded.

j_call: TRBJ2-3; d_call: TRBD2; clone_size: NA; v_call: TRBV7-6; cdr3_aa: CASSISGRATLDTQYF; cdr3_nt: TGTGCCAGCAGCATTAGCGGGAGGGCCACCCTTGATACGCAGTATTTT
j_call: TRBJ1-2; d_call: NA; clone_size: many; v_call: TRBV27; cdr3_aa: CASSSRTATNYGYTF; cdr3_nt: TGTGCCAGCAGTTCAAGGACAGCTACTAACTATGGCTACACCTTC
j_call: TRBJ2-1; d_call: TRBD2; clone_size: few; v_call: TRBV29-1; cdr3_aa: CSAGGLLSNEQFF; cdr3_nt: TGCAGCGCTGGGGGACTACTCTCCAATGAGCAGTTCTTC
j_call: TRBJ2-5; d_call: TRBD2; clone_size: many; v_call: TRBV6-1; cdr3_aa: CASPWTSGVGETQYF; cdr3_nt: TGTGCCAGCCCCTGGACTAGCGGGGTTGGGGAGACCCAGTACTTC
j_call: TRBJ2-3; d_call: TRBD2; clone_size: once; v_call: TRBV10-2; cdr3_aa: CASSELAGKGDTQYF; cdr3_nt: TGCGCCAGCAGTGAGCTAGCGGGGAAAGGGGATACGCAGTATTTT
j_call: TRBJ1-1; d_call: NA; clone_size: many; v_call: TRBV20-1; cdr3_aa: CSARDLGVRNTEAFF; cdr3_nt: TGCAGTGCTAGAGATCTCGGGGTGAGGAACACTGAAGCTTTCTTT
j_call: TRBJ2-3; d_call: TRBD2; clone_size: many; v_call: TRBV2; cdr3_aa: CASLRTSGTDTQYF; cdr3_nt: TGTGCCAGCTTAAGGACTAGCGGCACAGATACGCAGTATTTT
j_call: TRBJ1-2; d_call: NA; clone_size: few; v_call: TRBV5-1; cdr3_aa: CASSLGQPYGYTF; cdr3_nt: TGCGCCAGCAGCTTGGGACAGCCCTATGGCTACACCTTC
j_call: TRBJ1-6; d_call: NA; clone_size: many; v_call: TRBV27; cdr3_aa: CASSALVGTFSPLHF; cdr3_nt: TGTGCCAGCAGTGCCCTTGTGGGGACGTTTTCACCCCTCCACTTT
j_call: TRBJ2-3; d_call: TRBD2; clone_size: NA; v_call: TRBV4-2; cdr3_aa: CASSPRLAGTDTQYF; cdr3_nt: TGTGCCAGCAGCCCCAGACTAGCGGGGACAGATACGCAGTATTTT
j_call: TRBJ1-2; d_call: NA; clone_size: few; v_call: TRBV3-1; cdr3_aa: CASSQTGFGYTF; cdr3_nt: TGTGCCAGCAGCCAAACTGGGTTCGGCTACACCTTC
j_call: TRBJ1-2; d_call: NA; clone_size: few; v_call: TRBV14; cdr3_aa: CASSQDVRIGYGYTF; cdr3_nt: TGTGCCAGCAGCCAAGATGTCCGTATCGGCTATGGCTACACCTTC
j_call: TRBJ1-5; d_call: NA; clone_size: many; v_call: TRBV20-1; cdr3_aa: CSASPSPRQPQHF; cdr3_nt: TGCAGTGCTAGTCCCAGTCCGAGACAGCCCCAGCATTTT
j_call: TRBJ2-1; d_call: NA; clone_size: many; v_call: TRBV7-6; cdr3_aa: CASSPGGAYQISYNEQFF; cdr3_nt: TGTGCCAGCAGCCCAGGCGGGGCCTACCAGATCTCCTACAATGAGCAGTTCTTC
j_call: TRBJ1-6; d_call: NA; clone_size: many; v_call: TRBV27; cdr3_aa: CASRPYNSPLHF; cdr3_nt: TGTGCCAGCAGGCCCTATAATTCACCCCTCCACTTT
j_call: TRBJ1-6; d_call: TRBD1; clone_size: few; v_call: TRBV5-1; cdr3_aa: CASSRGTADNSPLHF; cdr3_nt: TGCGCCAGCAGCCGGGGGACAGCTGATAATTCACCCCTCCACTTT
j_call: TRBJ2-7; d_call: TRBD1; clone_size: many; v_call: TRBV6-6; cdr3_aa: CASSYSSGTVSF; cdr3_nt: TGTGCCAGCAGTTACTCGTCCGGGACAGTAAGTTTC
j_call: TRBJ2-1; d_call: NA; clone_size: few; v_call: TRBV19; cdr3_aa: CASHGTLSSYNEQFF; cdr3_nt: TGTGCCAGCCACGGGACTCTCAGCTCCTACAATGAGCAGTTCTTC
j_call: TRBJ2-7; d_call: NA; clone_size: many; v_call: TRBV7-2; cdr3_aa: CASSQWWGNTYEQYF; cdr3_nt: TGTGCCAGCAGCCAGTGGTGGGGAAACACCTACGAGCAGTACTTC
j_call: TRBJ2-1; d_call: NA; clone_size: many; v_call: TRBV20-1; cdr3_aa: CSARLRDNEQFF; cdr3_nt: TGCAGTGCTAGACTAAGGGACAATGAGCAGTTCTTC
j_call: TRBJ2-5; d_call: NA; clone_size: NA; v_call: TRBV4-1; cdr3_aa: CASSQRSPGPNDQETQYF; cdr3_nt: TGCGCCAGCAGCCAAAGGTCGCCGGGACCAAACGACCAAGAGACCCAGTACTTC
j_call: TRBJ1-5; d_call: TRBD1; clone_size: medium-sized; v_call: TRBV6-1; cdr3_aa: CASRRQGNQPQHF; cdr3_nt: TGTGCCAGCAGACGACAGGGCAACCAGCCCCAGCATTTT
j_call: TRBJ2-2; d_call: TRBD1; clone_size: many; v_call: TRBV15; cdr3_aa: CATSSSLVQGHPNTGELFF; cdr3_nt: TGTGCCACCAGCAGTAGCCTAGTACAGGGGCACCCGAACACCGGGGAGCTGTTTTTT
j_call: TRBJ2-5; d_call: TRBD2; clone_size: many; v_call: TRBV3-1; cdr3_aa: CASSRTSAETQYF; cdr3_nt: TGTGCCAGCAGCCGCACTAGCGCCGAGACCCAGTACTTC
j_call: TRBJ1-5; d_call: NA; clone_size: many; v_call: TRBV7-2; cdr3_aa: CASSLARYQPQHF; cdr3_nt: TGTGCCAGCAGCTTAGCGAGGTATCAGCCCCAGCATTTT
j_call: TRBJ2-7; d_call: NA; clone_size: many; v_call: TRBV4-2; cdr3_aa: CASSQDPGVGAYEQYF; cdr3_nt: TGTGCCAGCAGCCAAGATCCCGGGGTTGGGGCTTACGAGCAGTACTTC
j_call: TRBJ1-1; d_call: NA; clone_size: NA; v_call: TRBV6-2/TRBV6-3; cdr3_aa: CASSYLGTFRDTEAFF; cdr3_nt: TGTGCCAGCAGTTACTTGGGGACCTTCAGGGACACTGAAGCTTTCTTT
j_call: TRBJ1-1; d_call: TRBD1; clone_size: few; v_call: TRBV5-4; cdr3_aa: CASSFRQGMNTEAFF; cdr3_nt: TGTGCCAGCAGCTTCCGACAGGGAATGAACACTGAAGCTTTCTTT
j_call: TRBJ2-3; d_call: TRBD1; clone_size: NA; v_call: TRBV30; cdr3_aa: CAWSMTGTTQYF; cdr3_nt: TGTGCCTGGAGTATGACAGGGACTACGCAGTATTTT